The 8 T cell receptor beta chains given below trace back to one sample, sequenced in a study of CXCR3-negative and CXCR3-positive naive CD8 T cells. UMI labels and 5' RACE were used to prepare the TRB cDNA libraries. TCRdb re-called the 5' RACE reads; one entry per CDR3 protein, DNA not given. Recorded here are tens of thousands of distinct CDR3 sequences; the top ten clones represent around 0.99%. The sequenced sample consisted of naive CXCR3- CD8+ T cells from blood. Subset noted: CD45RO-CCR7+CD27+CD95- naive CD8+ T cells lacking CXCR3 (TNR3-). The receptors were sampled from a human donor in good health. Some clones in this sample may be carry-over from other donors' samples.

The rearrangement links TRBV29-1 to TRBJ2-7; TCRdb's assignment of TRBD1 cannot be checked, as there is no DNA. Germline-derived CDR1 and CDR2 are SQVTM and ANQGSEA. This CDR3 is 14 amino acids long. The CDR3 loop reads CSVEDAGDPYEQYF.

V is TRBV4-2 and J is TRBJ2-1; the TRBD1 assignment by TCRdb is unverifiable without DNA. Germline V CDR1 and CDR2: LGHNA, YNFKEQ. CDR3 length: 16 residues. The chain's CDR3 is CASQLLGTGVYNEQFF.

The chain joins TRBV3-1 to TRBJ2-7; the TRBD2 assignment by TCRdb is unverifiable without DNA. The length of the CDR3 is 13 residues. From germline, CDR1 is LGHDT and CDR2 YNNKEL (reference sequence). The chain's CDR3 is CASGTSWDYEQYF.

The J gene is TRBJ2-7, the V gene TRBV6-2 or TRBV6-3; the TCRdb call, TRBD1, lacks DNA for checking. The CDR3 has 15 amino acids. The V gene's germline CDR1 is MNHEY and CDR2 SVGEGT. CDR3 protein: CASSYATGYSYEQYF.

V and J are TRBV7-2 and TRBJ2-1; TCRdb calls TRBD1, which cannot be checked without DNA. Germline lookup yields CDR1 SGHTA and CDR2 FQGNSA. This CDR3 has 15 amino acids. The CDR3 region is CASSPGVRSWNEQFF.

The CDR3 loop reads CSARDLERELETQYF. The chain recombines TRBV20-1 with TRBJ2-5; TCRdb indicates TRBD2, and absent DNA this call remains unverified. CDR1 is DFQATT, CDR2 SNEGSKA, per germline (reference sequence). There are 15 residues in the CDR3.

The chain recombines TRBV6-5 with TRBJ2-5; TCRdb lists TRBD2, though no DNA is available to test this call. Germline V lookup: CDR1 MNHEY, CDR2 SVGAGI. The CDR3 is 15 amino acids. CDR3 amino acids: CASSYFPAAQETQYF.

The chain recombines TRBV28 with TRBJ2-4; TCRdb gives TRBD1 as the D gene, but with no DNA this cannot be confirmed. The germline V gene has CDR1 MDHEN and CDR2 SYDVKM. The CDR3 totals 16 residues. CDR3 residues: CASSLRTGWDKNIQYF.